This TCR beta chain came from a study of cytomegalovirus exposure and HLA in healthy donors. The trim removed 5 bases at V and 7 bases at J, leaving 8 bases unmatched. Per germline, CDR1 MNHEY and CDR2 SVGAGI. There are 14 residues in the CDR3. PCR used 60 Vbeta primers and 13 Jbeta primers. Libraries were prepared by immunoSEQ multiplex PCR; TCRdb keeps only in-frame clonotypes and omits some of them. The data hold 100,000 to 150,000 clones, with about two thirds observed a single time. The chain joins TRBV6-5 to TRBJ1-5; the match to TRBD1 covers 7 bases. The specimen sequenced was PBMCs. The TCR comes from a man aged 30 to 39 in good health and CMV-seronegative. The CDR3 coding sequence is TGTGCCAGCAGTCATCAAACGACAGGGCAGCCCCAGCATTTT. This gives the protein CASSHQTTGQPQHF.